This T cell receptor beta chain is from a study of lymphopenia after photon versus proton radiotherapy. Whole-study results and caveats: Photon-treated patients lost naive T cells and TCR diversity; proton-treated stayed stable.

The CDR3 has 16 residues. Germline V gene data show CDR1 as SGHNT and CDR2 as YYREEE (reference sequence). V dropped 4 bases and J dropped 8; count of bases not matched to a gene: 12. Only in-frame clones appear in the TCRdb table, and some are missing; sequencing was by immunoSEQ multiplex PCR. Of more than 25,000 clones listed, roughly four fifths were seen once; the top ten hold under 4.5%. A remark on this clone: The target antigen is unknown.

This receptor was identified in a woman in her 50s with pancreatic cancer. The sequencing here drew on peripheral blood, taken from a patient treated with photon-based radiotherapy. This chain links TRBV5-4 with TRBJ2-1, with 10 bases lining up with TRBD1. In DNA, the CDR3 is TGTGCCAGCAGCCCTTTCTCTGGGACAGGGGTTTATGAGCAGTTCTTC. Its protein is CASSPFSGTGVYEQFF.